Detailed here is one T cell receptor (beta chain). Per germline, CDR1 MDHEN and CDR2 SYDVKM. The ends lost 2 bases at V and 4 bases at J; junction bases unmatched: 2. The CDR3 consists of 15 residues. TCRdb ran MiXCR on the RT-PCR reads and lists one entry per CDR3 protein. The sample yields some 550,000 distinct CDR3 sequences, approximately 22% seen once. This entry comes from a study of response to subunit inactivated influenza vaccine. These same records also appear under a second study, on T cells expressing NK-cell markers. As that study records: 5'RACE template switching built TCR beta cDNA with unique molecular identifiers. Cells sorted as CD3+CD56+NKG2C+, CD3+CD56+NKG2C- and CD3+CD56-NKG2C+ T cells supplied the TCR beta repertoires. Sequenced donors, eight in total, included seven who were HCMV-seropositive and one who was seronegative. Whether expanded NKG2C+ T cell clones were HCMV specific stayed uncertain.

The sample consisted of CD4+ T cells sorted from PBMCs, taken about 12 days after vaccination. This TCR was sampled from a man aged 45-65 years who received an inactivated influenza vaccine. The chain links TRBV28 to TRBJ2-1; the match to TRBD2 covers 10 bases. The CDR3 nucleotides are TGTGCCAGCAGTTTAGTTAGCGGGGGGTACAATGAGCAGTTCTTC. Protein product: CASSLVSGGYNEQFF.